The 14 T cell receptor beta chains given below trace back to one sample, sequenced in a study of cytomegalovirus exposure and HLA in healthy donors. The PCR employed 60 Vbeta primers together with 13 Jbeta primers. Data came from immunoSEQ multiplex PCR; TCRdb stores just in-frame clones and leaves some out. The table includes about 140,000 clones, 60% to 80% detected once. The sequenced sample consisted of PBMCs. The receptors originated from a man aged 35-49 years in good health and CMV-seronegative.

The V and J genes are TRBV29-1 and TRBJ2-7, with 7 bases that match TRBD1. The CDR3 consists of 16 residues. Germline V gene data show CDR1 as SQVTM and CDR2 as ANQGSEA. Trimming removed 6 bases from V and 2 bases from J; junction bases left unmatched: 16. The CDR3 protein is CSVIRATGAGPYEQYF. In nucleotides, the CDR3 is TGCAGCGTCATCCGGGCTACAGGGGCCGGCCCCTACGAGCAGTACTTC.

This clone has more than one count but fewer than ten. V and J are TRBV7-9 and TRBJ1-4; unclear D gene. CDR3 length: 14 amino acids. V dropped 4 bases and J dropped 6 bases, with 12 bases sitting between them. Germline CDR1 reads SEHNR; CDR2 reads FQNEAQ (reference sequence). The chain's CDR3 is CASSSSGGDEKLFF. The CDR3 DNA follows: TGTGCCAGCAGCTCATCGGGCGGGGATGAAAAACTGTTTTTT.

This sequence joins TRBV4-1 and TRBJ1-1; 9 bases agree with TRBD1. The J segment lost 7 bases and the V segment lost 5 bases, leaving 11 bases of the junction unmatched. Germline CDR1 is MGHRA and CDR2 is YSYEKL. The CDR3 length is 15 residues. The CDR3 reads CASSKGTGLGGEAFF. The CDR3 DNA reads TGCGCCAGCAGCAAAGGGACAGGGTTGGGCGGTGAAGCTTTCTTT.

The J gene is TRBJ2-2, the V gene TRBV27; D is ambiguous. Trimming took 2 bases from V and 0 from J, leaving 4 bases between them. The germline V gene encodes CDR1 MNHEY and CDR2 SMNVEV (reference sequence). The CDR3 runs to 14 residues. The CDR3 here is CASSLISNTGELFF. The DNA for the CDR3 is TGTGCCAGCAGTTTAATATCGAACACCGGGGAGCTGTTTTTT.

The CDR3, as DNA: TGTGCCAGCAGCGCCCAGGGCCATAGCAATCAGCCCCAGCATTTT. This encodes CASSAQGHSNQPQHF. The chain employs TRBV9 and TRBJ1-5, with D perhaps TRBD1 (5 bases). From germline, CDR1 is SGDLS and CDR2 YYNGEE. The CDR3 consists of 15 residues. Trimming shortened V by 3 bases and J by 0 bases, and 10 bases separated the two germline ends.

The sample holds a few counts of this clone. This chain joins TRBV9 and TRBJ1-1; 7 bases are shared with TRBD1. The CDR3 is made up of 16 amino acids. With V trimmed by 4 bases and J by 1 base, 10 bases remained unmatched. Germline V gives CDR1 SGDLS, CDR2 YYNGEE. The CDR3 coding sequence is TGTGCCAGCAGCCCACACAGGGGAGAAGGGAACACTGAAGCTTTCTTT. Its translation is CASSPHRGEGNTEAFF.

The chain combines TRBV7-9 with TRBJ2-7; D not resolved. This CDR3 is built from 13 residues. In germline, CDR1 is SEHNR, CDR2 FQNEAQ (reference sequence). Trimming took off 5 bases at V and 10 bases at J, with 18 bases between the two ends. CDR3 bases: TGTGCCAGCAGCCAAAACCGAGGAACGGTTCAGTACTTC. Its protein is CASSQNRGTVQYF.

This clone occurred a few times. The chain carries TRBV4-3 and TRBJ1-2; 8 nucleotides agree with TRBD1. CDR3 length: 15 amino acids. Germline V gene data show CDR1 as LGHNA and CDR2 as YSLEER. Losses at the gene ends were 1 base for V and 6 bases for J; bases not matched to a gene: 7. The CDR3 sequence: CASSQAWQGANGYTF. The CDR3 DNA sequence: TGCGCCAGCAGCCAAGCCTGGCAGGGGGCAAATGGCTACACCTTC.

The chain uses TRBV27 and TRBJ2-7; D gene unclear. The CDR3 consists of 12 residues. Trimming pared 7 bases from V and 6 bases from J, leaving 13 bases between. Germline-derived CDR1 and CDR2 are MNHEY and SMNVEV (reference sequence). The CDR3 sequence is CASKNPSGEQYF. CDR3 coding DNA: TGTGCCAGCAAAAATCCCTCAGGCGAGCAGTACTTC.

This clone was observed once. The chain is built from TRBV27 and TRBJ2-7; 9 nucleotides agree with TRBD1. Germline assignment: CDR1 MNHEY and CDR2 SMNVEV (reference sequence). The length of the CDR3 is 17 residues. The ends lost 7 bases at V and 5 bases at J; junction bases unmatched: 18. CDR3 sequence: CASTPGTGYSGRNEQYF. CDR3 in DNA: TGTGCCAGCACCCCGGGGACAGGGTACAGTGGTAGGAACGAGCAGTACTTC.

The V and J genes are TRBV2 and TRBJ2-4; a possible D gene is TRBD1 (6 bases). Germline values: CDR1 SNHLY, CDR2 FYNNEI. The CDR3 sequence is 16 residues long. V was trimmed by 5 bases and J by 0 bases, leaving 14 bases between them. CDR3 in amino acids: CASSFPGQLAKNIQYF. The CDR3 bases are TGTGCCAGCAGTTTTCCAGGACAGTTAGCCAAAAACATTCAGTACTTC.

This chain connects TRBV2 to TRBJ1-5; the D is unclear. Germline loops: CDR1 SNHLY, CDR2 FYNNEI. The CDR3 contains 15 residues. With 6 bases removed from V and 3 bases from J, the gap between germline ends came to 15 bases. The DNA for the CDR3 is TGTGCCAGCAGGATGGACGGGAAATCCAATCAGCCCCAGCATTTT. Translated: CASRMDGKSNQPQHF.

V usage is TRBV5-6 and J usage is TRBJ2-7; 11 bases are shared with TRBD2. The CDR3 runs 13 residues. Germline values: CDR1 SGHDT, CDR2 YYEEEE. Losses at the gene ends were 2 bases for V and 6 bases for J; bases not matched to a gene: 1. CDR3 nucleotide sequence: TGTGCCAGCAGCTTTACTAGCGGGGGCGAGCAGTACTTC. This translates into CASSFTSGGEQYF.

The V gene is TRBV10-1, the J gene TRBJ1-5, with a weak D call TRBD1 (6 bases). Germline lookup yields CDR1 WNHNN and CDR2 SYGVQD (reference sequence). CDR3 length: 17 amino acids. V was trimmed by 5 bases and J by 7 bases, leaving 24 bases between them. The CDR3 DNA is TGCGCCAGCAGTCCCCCCGGGACAAGCCCTTGGGTACAGCCCCAGCATTTT. It is translated as CASSPPGTSPWVQPQHF.